The clone carrying this T cell receptor (beta chain) appeared many times. TCR beta CDR3 region amplification was performed from RNA transcripts. During a first-round RT-PCR of the TCR CDR3, the HTBI primer set was used. A single record per CDR3 protein comes from TCRdb applying MiXCR to the multiplex PCR reads. The repertoire consists of about 480,000 distinct CDR3 sequences, with under 15% occurring once and the leading ten covering roughly 17%. This sample is part of a study of T cells in Graves' hyperthyroidism and ophthalmopathy. Trimming took 6 bases from V and 6 from J; bases not matched to a gene: 8. The CDR3 length is 15 residues. The germline CDR1 and CDR2 sequences are MDHEN and SYDVKM.

The sequenced sample was blood. The chain is built from TRBV28 and TRBJ2-3; 11 nucleotides align to TRBD2. The source is a woman aged 18-29 years with Graves' hyperthyroidism. The CDR3 spells CASSLAGGGIDTQYF. CDR3 bases: TGTGCCAGCAGCCTAGCGGGAGGAGGGATCGATACGCAGTATTTT.